The 3 T cell receptor beta chains below all came from one sample that was sequenced in a study of shared T cell receptors in the human thymus. The data were produced by immunoSEQ multiplex PCR, yet TCRdb's version contains in-frame clones alone and is incomplete. The data show hundreds of thousands of clones, approximately 89% seen once. Separately, the same data were catalogued under a study of human thymus T cells.

The sample was thymocytes. These receptors came from a boy in the first two years of life with a congenital heart defect.

The rearrangement links TRBV2 to TRBJ2-1, with 9 bases aligning to TRBD2. Germline V CDR1 and CDR2: SNHLY, FYNNEI. With V trimmed by 9 bases and J by 8 bases, 8 bases remained unmatched. This CDR3 has 13 amino acids. CDR3 residues: CARNSGRSDEQFF. The CDR3 DNA is TGTGCCAGAAATAGCGGGAGATCCGATGAGCAGTTCTTC. The full variable domain, in which reference TRBV2 and TRBJ2-1 provide the parts outside the CDR3, is EPEVTQTPSHQVTQMGQEVILRCVPISNHLYFYWYRQILGQKVEFLVSFYNNEISEKSEIFDDQFSVERPDGSNFTLKIRSTKLEDSAMYFCARNSGRSDEQFFGPGTRLTVL.

The chain carries TRBV5-4 and TRBJ1-5, with 9 bases lining up with TRBD1. V gave up 0 bases and J gave up 1 base; unmatched junction bases: 2. CDR3 size: 16 residues. The germline V gene has CDR1 SGHNT and CDR2 YYREEE (reference sequence). The CDR3 spells CASSLGGTGSNQPQHF. The CDR3 DNA is TGTGCCAGCAGCTTGGGAGGGACAGGGAGCAATCAGCCCCAGCATTTT.

The chain employs TRBV28 and TRBJ1-4; D is undetermined. This CDR3 is built from 15 residues. Trimming removed 2 bases from V and 7 bases from J, with 14 bases in between. CDR1 and CDR2 (germline): MDHEN, SYDVKM. The CDR3 DNA sequence: TGTGCCAGCAGTTTACGGCGGCGCGTTATTGAAAAACTGTTTTTT. It codes for CASSLRRRVIEKLFF.